These T cell receptor beta chains were read from a single sample in a study of blood T cell repertoires in COVID-19. Sequencing used immunoSEQ multiplex PCR; TCRdb keeps in-frame clones, though not all of them. The table lists some 300,000 clones, approximately 90% of them singletons. Sequences were obtained from peripheral blood. Receptors originate from a woman aged 50 to 65 with COVID-19, enrolled during active disease. The CDR3 runs from the conserved cysteine through the conserved F or W. Fields, in order: CDR3 length, clone size, D gene, V gene, J gene, CDR3 DNA, CDR3 protein. The D gene is left open where the match is weak. Clone size, where shown, is once, few, many, or a class for clones that have expanded.

length: 11
size: -
D: -
V: TRBV28
J: TRBJ2-5
DNA: TGTGCCAGCAGCGTTGAAGAGACCCAGTACTTC
CDR3: CASSVEETQYF

length: 15
size: -
D: TRBD1
V: TRBV6-4
J: TRBJ1-2
DNA: TGTGCCAGCAGTGACCCGAAGACAGGGTCCAATGGCTACACCTTC
CDR3: CASSDPKTGSNGYTF

length: 14
size: -
D: TRBD1
V: TRBV7-9
J: TRBJ2-3
DNA: TGTGCCAGCAGCTCAGGACAGGGAAGGGATACGCAGTATTTT
CDR3: CASSSGQGRDTQYF

length: 17
size: once
D: TRBD1
V: TRBV5-4
J: TRBJ1-2
DNA: TGTGCCAGCGGACAGGGGGGCGGATCCTTAAACCTCTATGGCTACACCTTC
CDR3: CASGQGGGSLNLYGYTF

length: 12
size: -
D: -
V: TRBV29-1
J: TRBJ2-7
DNA: TGCAGCGTTGATACGGGGTGGTACGAGCAGTACTTC
CDR3: CSVDTGWYEQYF

length: 13
size: -
D: -
V: TRBV5-1
J: TRBJ1-1
DNA: TGCGCCAGCAGCTTGGCCGGGAACACTGAAGCTTTCTTT
CDR3: CASSLAGNTEAFF

length: 13
size: once
D: -
V: TRBV18
J: TRBJ1-1
DNA: TGTGCCAGCTCACCAGGGCTGAACACTGAAGCTTTCTTT
CDR3: CASSPGLNTEAFF

length: 21
size: -
D: -
V: TRBV21-1
J: TRBJ1-4
DNA: TGTGCCAGCAGCAAAGCCCACAGGACCGCCCGGGGGTTAGCAACTAATGAAAAACTGTTTTTT
CDR3: CASSKAHRTARGLATNEKLFF

length: 21
size: -
D: -
V: TRBV14
J: TRBJ2-7
DNA: TGTGCCAGCAGCCAAGGTCGGCTTAGAGGAGGTGGGAGTTTTCCTCCCTACGAGCAGTACTTC
CDR3: CASSQGRLRGGGSFPPYEQYF

length: 16
size: once
D: TRBD1
V: TRBV7-9
J: TRBJ1-4
DNA: TGTGCCAGCAGCTTAAGGCTGGACAGGGAGAATGAAAAACTGTTTTTT
CDR3: CASSLRLDRENEKLFF

length: 12
size: -
D: -
V: TRBV15
J: TRBJ2-1
DNA: TGTGCCACCAGCAGAGATCGGAATGAGCAGTTCTTC
CDR3: CATSRDRNEQFF

length: 14
size: once
D: -
V: TRBV2
J: TRBJ1-3
DNA: TGTGCCAGCACGCGGGGGGCCTCTGGAAACACCATATATTTT
CDR3: CASTRGASGNTIYF

length: 15
size: once
D: -
V: TRBV3-1/TRBV3-2
J: TRBJ1-1
DNA: TGTGCCAGCAGCCATACAGGGAAGTTGGACACTGAAGCTTTCTTT
CDR3: CASSHTGKLDTEAFF

length: 15
size: -
D: TRBD2
V: TRBV19
J: TRBJ2-1
DNA: TGTGCCAGTAGGGCACTAGCGGGACTATTCAATGAGCAGTTCTTC
CDR3: CASRALAGLFNEQFF

length: 13
size: few
D: TRBD2
V: TRBV30
J: TRBJ2-1
DNA: TGTGCCTGGAGTGTCCAAATAGCGGGAGAACGGTTCTTC
CDR3: CAWSVQIAGERFF

length: 13
size: -
D: -
V: TRBV19
J: TRBJ1-2
DNA: TGTGCCAGTAGTATAGGCAGGGGTTATGGCTACACCTTC
CDR3: CASSIGRGYGYTF

length: 15
size: -
D: -
V: TRBV7-9
J: TRBJ2-7
DNA: TGTGCCAGCAGCTTAGTCCAGTCTGGGCGATACGAGCAGTACTTC
CDR3: CASSLVQSGRYEQYF

length: 14
size: -
D: -
V: TRBV5-1
J: TRBJ2-5
DNA: TGCGCCAGCAGCCGGAACAGGGTACAAGAGACCCAGTACTTC
CDR3: CASSRNRVQETQYF

length: 14
size: -
D: -
V: TRBV5-1
J: TRBJ2-7
DNA: TGCGCCAGCAGCTTCGGTGCAGGGTTGAGTGAGCAGTACTTC
CDR3: CASSFGAGLSEQYF

length: 11
size: once
D: -
V: TRBV6-4
J: TRBJ1-6
DNA: TGTGCCAGCAGTGGCCCCCGACAGAAGGGTTTT
CDR3: CASSGPRQKGF

length: 16
size: once
D: TRBD1
V: TRBV28
J: TRBJ1-6
DNA: TGTGCCAGCAGAAAGGGACAGTGGAAATCAAATTCACCCCTCCACTTT
CDR3: CASRKGQWKSNSPLHF

length: 16
size: -
D: TRBD1
V: TRBV6-2/TRBV6-3
J: TRBJ2-7
DNA: TGTGCCAGCAGTAGTTCACAGGGGGTCAATTTCTACGAGCAGTACTTC
CDR3: CASSSSQGVNFYEQYF

length: 15
size: -
D: -
V: TRBV7-3
J: TRBJ2-1
DNA: TGTGCCAGCAGCTTAATAGGGAGCTCCTACAATGAGCAGTTCTTC
CDR3: CASSLIGSSYNEQFF

length: 15
size: -
D: TRBD2
V: TRBV5-1
J: TRBJ2-2
DNA: TGCGCCAGCAGCCAGGGACTAGAAAACACCGGGGAGCTGTTTTTT
CDR3: CASSQGLENTGELFF

length: 16
size: -
D: TRBD1
V: TRBV4-1
J: TRBJ2-7
DNA: TGCGCCAGCAGCCAAGAAAGTGCGACAGGGGTCCACGAGCAGTACTTC
CDR3: CASSQESATGVHEQYF

length: 12
size: once
D: -
V: TRBV30
J: TRBJ1-1
DNA: TGTGCCTGGAGTGTAGGCGGGTATGAAGCTTTCTTT
CDR3: CAWSVGGYEAFF

length: 17
size: -
D: -
V: TRBV2
J: TRBJ1-5
DNA: TGTGCCAGCAGTGACGCGTTACAGCCCTTTAGCAATCAGCCCCAGCATTTT
CDR3: CASSDALQPFSNQPQHF

length: 12
size: -
D: -
V: TRBV30
J: TRBJ2-7
DNA: TGTGCCTGGAGTGTACGGGTAAACGAGCAGTACTTC
CDR3: CAWSVRVNEQYF

length: 14
size: -
D: -
V: TRBV30
J: TRBJ1-2
DNA: TGTGCCTGGAGTGCACAGGGTTTGGAGGATGGCTACACCTTC
CDR3: CAWSAQGLEDGYTF

length: 14
size: once
D: TRBD1
V: TRBV5-6
J: TRBJ1-1
DNA: TGTGCCAGCAGCCAGGACAGGGGGGTCACTGAAGCTTTCTTT
CDR3: CASSQDRGVTEAFF

length: 15
size: -
D: TRBD2
V: TRBV9
J: TRBJ2-1
DNA: TGTGCCAGCAGCGTAGATCCAGCGGGAGGCAATGAGCAGTTCTTC
CDR3: CASSVDPAGGNEQFF

length: 17
size: -
D: TRBD2
V: TRBV6-2/TRBV6-3
J: TRBJ2-3
DNA: TGTGCCAGCAGTTACGCCCCGGCTAGCGGGAGCACAGATACGCAGTATTTT
CDR3: CASSYAPASGSTDTQYF

length: 13
size: -
D: -
V: TRBV9
J: TRBJ1-1
DNA: TGTGCCAGCAGTCGGGAAATGAACACTGAAGCTTTCTTT
CDR3: CASSREMNTEAFF

length: 14
size: -
D: -
V: TRBV6-4
J: TRBJ1-4
DNA: TGTGCCAGCAGCAGGGTCTCCCACGGGGAAAAACTGTTTTTT
CDR3: CASSRVSHGEKLFF

length: 14
size: -
D: -
V: TRBV30
J: TRBJ1-6
DNA: TGTGCCTGGAGTCCGACACACTATAATTCACCCCTCCACTTT
CDR3: CAWSPTHYNSPLHF

length: 14
size: -
D: TRBD1
V: TRBV7-2
J: TRBJ1-5
DNA: TGTGCCAGCAGCTCTCAGGGGGCTAATCAGCCCCAGCATTTT
CDR3: CASSSQGANQPQHF

length: 11
size: -
D: -
V: TRBV29-1
J: TRBJ1-1
DNA: TGCAGCGTCCTGACAGTCAATGAAGCTTTCTTT
CDR3: CSVLTVNEAFF

length: 14
size: few
D: TRBD2
V: TRBV4-2
J: TRBJ2-7
DNA: TGTGCCAGCAGTCCCGGACTAGCGGGAAACGAGCAGTACTTC
CDR3: CASSPGLAGNEQYF

length: 13
size: -
D: TRBD2
V: TRBV5-1
J: TRBJ2-1
DNA: TGCGCCAGCAGCTTAGGGACTAGTGCGGCGCAGTTCTTC
CDR3: CASSLGTSAAQFF

length: 13
size: once
D: TRBD1
V: TRBV18
J: TRBJ1-2
DNA: TGTGCCAGCCGCACAGGGGTAGGCTATGGCTACACCTTC
CDR3: CASRTGVGYGYTF

length: 13
size: -
D: -
V: TRBV15
J: TRBJ2-7
DNA: TGTGCCACCAGCAGAGTCAGGGCCTACGAGCAGTACTTC
CDR3: CATSRVRAYEQYF

length: 17
size: -
D: TRBD2
V: TRBV5-1
J: TRBJ2-7
DNA: TGCGCCAGCAGCGCGGGGACTAGCGGGTATCTTGCCCACGAGCAGTACTTC
CDR3: CASSAGTSGYLAHEQYF

length: 15
size: once
D: -
V: TRBV15
J: TRBJ1-1
DNA: TGTGCCACCAGCAGAGTTAGGTCAGGGGCACGTGAAGCTTTCTTT
CDR3: CATSRVRSGAREAFF

length: 15
size: -
D: -
V: TRBV4-3
J: TRBJ2-3
DNA: TGCGCCAGCAGCCGGCAACAGGGTGGGACAGATACGCAGTATTTT
CDR3: CASSRQQGGTDTQYF

length: 13
size: -
D: -
V: TRBV24-1
J: TRBJ1-1
DNA: TGTGCCACCAGTGATTTCAGGACAGCTGAAGCTTTCTTT
CDR3: CATSDFRTAEAFF

length: 15
size: -
D: -
V: TRBV4-2
J: TRBJ1-6
DNA: TGTGCCAGCAGCCAAGGGACAGCAAATAATTCACCCCTCCACTTT
CDR3: CASSQGTANNSPLHF

length: 15
size: -
D: TRBD1
V: TRBV4-1
J: TRBJ2-1
DNA: TGCGCCAGCAGCCACCCCGGACAGGGTTACAATGAGCAGTTCTTC
CDR3: CASSHPGQGYNEQFF

length: 14
size: -
D: -
V: TRBV19
J: TRBJ2-7
DNA: TGTGCCAGTAGTATTACCAGGGACTCCTACGAGCAGTACTTC
CDR3: CASSITRDSYEQYF

length: 11
size: -
D: -
V: TRBV21-1
J: TRBJ2-4
DNA: TGTGCCAGCACCGACAAGGACATTCAGTACTTC
CDR3: CASTDKDIQYF

length: 15
size: -
D: -
V: TRBV6-4
J: TRBJ2-1
DNA: TGTGCCAGCAGTGACAGGGGGTTCCCCTACAATGAGCAGTTCTTC
CDR3: CASSDRGFPYNEQFF

length: 16
size: -
D: TRBD1
V: TRBV7-2
J: TRBJ1-2
DNA: TGTGCCAGCAGCCCTCGAGGGGGACAGGGGTACTATGGCTACACCTTC
CDR3: CASSPRGGQGYYGYTF

length: 15
size: -
D: -
V: TRBV4-2
J: TRBJ1-3
DNA: TGTGCCAGCAGCCACGGTGAGGGTTCTGGAAACACCATATATTTT
CDR3: CASSHGEGSGNTIYF

length: 14
size: -
D: -
V: TRBV7-2
J: TRBJ1-1
DNA: TGTGCCAGCAGCTTAGTAGTGATGAACACTGAAGCTTTCTTT
CDR3: CASSLVVMNTEAFF

length: 14
size: once
D: -
V: TRBV6-2/TRBV6-3
J: TRBJ1-5
DNA: TGTGCCAGCAGTCCCGGGACACCTAATCAGCCCCAGCATTTT
CDR3: CASSPGTPNQPQHF

length: 15
size: -
D: TRBD2
V: TRBV7-9
J: TRBJ2-3
DNA: TGTGCCAGCAGCTTAGTACTAGCGCGGGGAGATACGCAGTATTTT
CDR3: CASSLVLARGDTQYF

length: 14
size: -
D: -
V: TRBV6-5
J: TRBJ1-1
DNA: TGTGCCAGCAAGATCCGAGGGATTGAAGCTGAAGCTTTCTTT
CDR3: CASKIRGIEAEAFF

length: 17
size: few
D: -
V: TRBV13
J: TRBJ2-6
DNA: TGTGCCAGCAGCTTCAGACTAGGTAACCCTGGGGCCAACGTCCTGACTTTC
CDR3: CASSFRLGNPGANVLTF

length: 14
size: few
D: -
V: TRBV6-5
J: TRBJ1-4
DNA: TGTGCCAGCAGTTACTCGACTTATAGTGAAAAACTGTTTTTT
CDR3: CASSYSTYSEKLFF

length: 13
size: -
D: -
V: TRBV13
J: TRBJ2-7
DNA: TGTGCCAGCAGCTTATGGACAGAGCGAGAGCAGTACTTC
CDR3: CASSLWTEREQYF

length: 17
size: once
D: TRBD2
V: TRBV4-1
J: TRBJ2-2
DNA: TGCGCCAGCAGCCAAGATTGGGCGGGAGGAGGCACCGGGGAGCTGTTTTTT
CDR3: CASSQDWAGGGTGELFF